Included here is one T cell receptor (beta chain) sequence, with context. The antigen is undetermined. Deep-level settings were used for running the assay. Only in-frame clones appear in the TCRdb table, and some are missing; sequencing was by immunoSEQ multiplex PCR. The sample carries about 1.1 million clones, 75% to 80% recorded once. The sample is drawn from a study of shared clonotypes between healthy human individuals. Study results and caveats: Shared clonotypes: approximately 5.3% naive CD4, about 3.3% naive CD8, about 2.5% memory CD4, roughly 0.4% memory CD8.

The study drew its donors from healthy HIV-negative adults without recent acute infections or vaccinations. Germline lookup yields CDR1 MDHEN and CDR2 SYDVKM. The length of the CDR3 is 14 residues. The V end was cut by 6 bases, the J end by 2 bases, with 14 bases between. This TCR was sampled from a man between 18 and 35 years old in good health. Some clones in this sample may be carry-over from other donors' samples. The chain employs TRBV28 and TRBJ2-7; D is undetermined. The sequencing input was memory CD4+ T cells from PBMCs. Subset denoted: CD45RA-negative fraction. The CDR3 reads CASSPPDGPYEQYF. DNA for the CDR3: TGTGCCAGCAGCCCCCCCGACGGCCCCTACGAGCAGTACTTC.